The 20 T cell receptor beta chains listed next were all sequenced from one sample in a study of cytomegalovirus exposure and HLA in healthy donors. The PCR was carried out with 60 Vbeta primers and 13 Jbeta primers. Repertoires were generated with immunoSEQ multiplex PCR, while TCRdb's copy carries only in-frame clones and drops some. The table shows some 120,000 clones, with under 90% occurring only once. Sequences were obtained from PBMCs. These TCRs come from a woman aged 30 to 39 in good health and CMV-seronegative.

This clone appeared a single time. This sequence joins TRBV10-3 and TRBJ1-1; 7 nucleotides agree with TRBD1. Germline CDR1 ENHRY, CDR2 SYGVKD. Trimming took 4 bases from V and 2 from J; bases not matched to a gene: 4. This CDR3 comprises 14 residues. The DNA of the CDR3 is TGTGCCATCAGTGGGGACAGCAAAAACACTGAAGCTTTCTTT. Protein: CAISGDSKNTEAFF.

The chain links TRBV28 to TRBJ2-7; D gene uncertain. CDR3 size: 12 residues. Trimming pared 1 base from V and 3 bases from J, leaving 4 bases between. Per the germline V gene, CDR1 is MDHEN and CDR2 is SYDVKM. DNA of the CDR3: TGTGCCAGCAGTTTATACAACTACGAGCAGTACTTC. Translating gives CASSLYNYEQYF. Supplemented by reference TRBV28 and TRBJ2-7, the full variable domain reads DVKVTQSSRYLVKRTGEKVFLECVQDMDHENMFWYRQDPGLGLRLIYFSYDVKMKEKGDIPEGYSVSREKKERFSLILESASTNQTSMYLCASSLYNYEQYFGPGTRLTVT.

This sequence joins TRBV11-2 and TRBJ2-5; tentative D call: TRBD2 (6 bases). The length of the CDR3 is 14 residues. The germline V gene has CDR1 SGHAT and CDR2 FQNNGV. The ends were cut back, 5 bases at V and 4 bases at J, with 14 bases in the middle. The CDR3 here is CASSHLAGGETQYF. The CDR3 DNA reads as TGTGCCAGCAGCCACCTAGCCGGGGGAGAGACCCAGTACTTC. Combining the CDR3 with reference TRBV11-2 and TRBJ2-5 gives the whole variable domain EAGVAQSPRYKIIEKRQSVAFWCNPISGHATLYWYQQILGQGPKLLIQFQNNGVVDDSQLPKDRFSAERLKGVDSTLKIQPAKLEDSAVYLCASSHLAGGETQYFGPGTRLLVL.

V gene TRBV28 combines with J gene TRBJ2-3, with 10 positions matching TRBD2. The germline V gene has CDR1 MDHEN and CDR2 SYDVKM. V shed 2 bases, J shed 4 bases, and the junction held 21 bases outside the gene matches. This CDR3 has 21 amino acids. This CDR3 reads CASSLRVRGQREGKIADTQYF. CDR3 in DNA: TGTGCCAGCAGTTTAAGGGTACGGGGACAGCGGGAGGGCAAAATCGCAGATACGCAGTATTTT.

The V call is TRBV14, the J call TRBJ2-3; D is possibly TRBD1 (6 bases). Trimming cost V 1 base and J 9 bases, with 8 bases left between them. The CDR3 is 12 residues long. Germline loops: CDR1 SGHDN, CDR2 FVKESK. The CDR3: CASSQAGTTQYF. The CDR3 DNA is TGTGCCAGCAGCCAAGCCGGGACAACGCAGTATTTT.

This rearrangement joins TRBV6-1 to TRBJ2-5, with no clear D. Trimming took off 5 bases at V and 3 bases at J, with 4 bases between the two ends. The germline CDR1 and CDR2 sequences are MNHNS and SASEGT. This CDR3 region has 11 residues. DNA for the CDR3: TGTGCCAGCAGTAATAAAGAGACCCAGTACTTC. This sequence encodes CASSNKETQYF.

The chain links TRBV23-1 to TRBJ2-5; TRBD1 matches 9 bases. TRBV23-1 qualifies as an ORF whose function is uncertain. Trimming took 5 bases from V and 2 from J; bases not matched to a gene: 6. There are 15 residues in the CDR3. The CDR3 bases are TGCGCCAGCAGTTCGGGACAGGGCCCGCAAGAGACCCAGTACTTC. This gives the protein CASSSGQGPQETQYF.

The chain couples TRBV7-2 to TRBJ2-1, with 8 bases that match TRBD2. CDR1 is SGHTA, CDR2 FQGNSA, per germline. The ends lost 1 base at V and 7 bases at J; junction bases unmatched: 9. CDR3 size: 16 residues. The CDR3 sequence: CASSLVSGGPVNEQFF. The CDR3 nucleotides are TGTGCCAGCAGCTTAGTTTCGGGAGGGCCTGTTAATGAGCAGTTCTTC.

The J gene is TRBJ2-5, the V gene TRBV6-6, with D unresolved. CDR1 is MNHNY, CDR2 SVGAGI, per germline (reference sequence). V was pared by 8 bases and J by 7 bases, with 11 bases between. The CDR3 has 11 residues. This CDR3 reads CASGQIGTQYF. CDR3 in DNA: TGTGCCAGCGGCCAAATTGGGACCCAGTACTTC.

This clone was picked up one time. The chain employs TRBV18 and TRBJ1-1; 7 bases line up with TRBD1. Germline loops: CDR1 KGHSH, CDR2 LQKENI. Germline trimming cut 2 bases from V and 3 bases from J; bases unmatched to any gene: 3. The CDR3 extends over 14 amino acids. The CDR3 sequence is CASSPVTGHTEAFF. CDR3 nucleotides: TGTGCCAGCTCACCAGTGACAGGGCACACTGAAGCTTTCTTT.

V and J are TRBV4-1 and TRBJ2-1, with D perhaps TRBD2 (6 bases). CDR1 and CDR2 from the germline V gene are MGHRA and YSYEKL. The CDR3 has 16 amino acids. Trimming left V 0 bases short and J 4 bases short, with 13 bases between. CDR3 nucleotides: TGCGCCAGCAGCCAAGAGGGCCAGCGGGTATACAATGAGCAGTTCTTC. Protein: CASSQEGQRVYNEQFF.

The gene calls are TRBV28 and TRBJ2-5; D may be TRBD2 (6 bases). Trimming shortened V by 8 bases and J by 5 bases, and 9 bases separated the two germline ends. Germline V gene data show CDR1 as MDHEN and CDR2 as SYDVKM. This CDR3 region has 11 residues. Written as DNA, the CDR3 is TGTGCCAGCTGGGGGAGGGAGACCCAGTACTTC. This codes for CASWGRETQYF. Using reference TRBV28 and TRBJ2-5 for the parts outside the CDR3, the full variable domain is DVKVTQSSRYLVKRTGEKVFLECVQDMDHENMFWYRQDPGLGLRLIYFSYDVKMKEKGDIPEGYSVSREKKERFSLILESASTNQTSMYLCASWGRETQYFGPGTRLLVL.

This chain connects TRBV5-1 to TRBJ2-7; D gene unclear. This CDR3 has 13 residues. V was shortened by 4 bases and J by 3 bases, with 11 bases between the two germline ends. Germline-derived CDR1 and CDR2 are SGHRS and YFSETQ. The CDR3 sequence: CASSLKPDYEQYF. DNA for the CDR3: TGCGCCAGCAGCCTAAAACCTGACTACGAGCAGTACTTC.

V gene TRBV7-9 combines with J gene TRBJ1-1; D not resolved. V was clipped by 1 base and J by 7 bases, with 7 bases between them. The CDR3 loop spans 12 amino acids. Germline loops: CDR1 SEHNR, CDR2 FQNEAQ (reference sequence). In nucleotides, the CDR3 is TGTGCCAGCAGCTTAGTTCAGCGTGAAGCTTTCTTT. Translating it yields CASSLVQREAFF.

V is TRBV7-6 and J is TRBJ2-3; no clear D. Germline V gives CDR1 SGHVS, CDR2 FNYEAQ. Between the trimmed V and J ends, which lost 0 bases and 0 bases, there was a span of 7 bases. The CDR3 is 15 residues long. The CDR3 region has the DNA TGTGCCAGCAGCTTAGCCCCCCAGAGCACAGATACGCAGTATTTT. This codes for CASSLAPQSTDTQYF.

The gene calls are TRBV5-1 and TRBJ2-5, with 10 bases matching TRBD2. The end of the DNA aligns better with TRBJ2-7, so the J call may be wrong. CDR1 SGHRS and CDR2 YFSETQ come from the germline V gene. This CDR3 region has 15 residues. The CDR3 nucleotides are TGCGCCAGCAGCACCCTAGCGGGAGAGACCTACGAGCAGTACTTC. It is translated as CASSTLAGETYEQYF.

The chain couples TRBV6-1 to TRBJ1-3; D might be TRBD1 (5 bases). Trimming stripped 6 bases from V and 1 base from J, with 10 bases between. The CDR3 loop spans 14 amino acids. Germline V gives CDR1 MNHNS, CDR2 SASEGT. This CDR3 reads CASSEQGSGNTIYF. DNA for the CDR3: TGTGCCAGCAGCGAGCAGGGATCTGGAAACACCATATATTTT.

This chain connects TRBV7-3 to TRBJ1-1; D is possibly TRBD1 (5 bases). The V end was cut by 2 bases, the J end by 1 base, with 14 bases between. Per germline, CDR1 SGHTA and CDR2 FQGTGA. CDR3 length equals 16 residues. The CDR3 DNA sequence: TGTGCCAGCAGCTTATGGGGCGGGGGGTCGAACACTGAAGCTTTCTTT. Protein: CASSLWGGGSNTEAFF. The full variable domain, its missing parts supplied by reference TRBV7-3 and TRBJ1-1, is GAGVSQTPSNKVTEKGKYVELRCDPISGHTALYWYRQSLGQGPEFLIYFQGTGAADDSGLPNDRFFAVRPEGSVSTLKIQRTERGDSAVYLCASSLWGGGSNTEAFFGQGTRLTVV.

The J gene is TRBJ1-3, the V gene TRBV27; D not certain. With 5 bases removed from V and 0 bases from J, the gap between germline ends came to 11 bases. CDR1 is MNHEY, CDR2 SMNVEV, per germline (reference sequence). This CDR3 spans 15 amino acids. The CDR3 sequence is CASSPTAYSGNTIYF. In DNA, the CDR3 is TGTGCCAGCAGTCCCACAGCTTACTCTGGAAACACCATATATTTT.

The chain carries TRBV27 and TRBJ2-4, with TRBD1 matching over 7 bases. J was trimmed by 0 bases and V by 5 bases; bases with no gene match: 7. This CDR3 is built from 16 residues. Per germline, CDR1 MNHEY and CDR2 SMNVEV (reference sequence). CDR3 nucleotides: TGTGCCAGCAGTACCCGACAGGGCATAGCCAAAAACATTCAGTACTTC. Its translation: CASSTRQGIAKNIQYF.